A single sample is the source of the 21 T cell receptor beta chains below, sequenced in a study of technical replicates of blood from several donors. Measured with immunoSEQ multiplex PCR; TCRdb has only the in-frame clones, and not every one. This table has 50,000 to 65,000 clones, roughly 92% appearing once. The sample consisted of PBMCs. The receptors shown here come from a human donor in good health. Some clones in this sample may be carry-over from other donors' samples.

The V call is TRBV27, the J call TRBJ2-7, with 13 bases lining up with TRBD2. CDR1 and CDR2 from the germline V gene are MNHEY and SMNVEV (reference sequence). Trimming took 5 bases from V and 4 from J; bases not matched to a gene: 8. The CDR3 is made up of 16 amino acids. CDR3 amino acids: CASSPRLAGGRYEQYF. The CDR3, as DNA: TGTGCCAGCAGTCCCAGACTAGCGGGAGGCCGATACGAGCAGTACTTC.

This chain connects TRBV5-1 to TRBJ2-4; D is perhaps TRBD2 (6 bases). This CDR3 region has 15 residues. Germline assignment: CDR1 SGHRS and CDR2 YFSETQ. V was cut by 0 bases and J by 4 bases, with 11 bases left in between. CDR3 sequence (DNA): TGCGCCAGCAGCTTGGTAGCGGTGGGAAAAAACATTCAGTACTTC. Protein: CASSLVAVGKNIQYF.

The V gene is TRBV4-3, the J gene TRBJ2-7, with D uncertain. Germline V gene data show CDR1 as LGHNA and CDR2 as YSLEER. This CDR3 has 13 amino acids. V was cut by 0 bases and J by 3 bases, with 6 bases left in between. CDR3 sequence (DNA): TGCGCCAGCAGCCAAGAATACAACTACGAGCAGTACTTC. Its translation: CASSQEYNYEQYF.

This clone was found once. This chain connects TRBV5-4 to TRBJ2-5; the D gene is possibly TRBD1 (5 bases). Trimming pared 4 bases from V and 5 bases from J, leaving 15 bases between. The CDR3 is made up of 14 amino acids. Germline V gives CDR1 SGHNT, CDR2 YYREEE (reference sequence). As DNA, the CDR3 is TGTGCCAGCAGCGGAAGACAGATAGCTGAGACCCAGTACTTC. It codes for CASSGRQIAETQYF.

The chain links TRBV4-1 to TRBJ1-3; no clear D gene. Germline lookup yields CDR1 MGHRA and CDR2 YSYEKL. The CDR3 runs 14 residues. V was trimmed by 4 bases and J by 2 bases, leaving 9 bases between them. Here the CDR3 reads CASSPTGTGNTIYF. CDR3 bases: TGCGCCAGCAGCCCCACGGGAACTGGAAACACCATATATTTT.

The V call is TRBV5-6, the J call TRBJ1-2; TRBD1 agrees at 7 bases. CDR3 size: 14 residues. Germline CDR1 and CDR2: SGHDT and YYEEEE. The J segment lost 7 bases and the V segment lost 3 bases, leaving 9 bases of the junction unmatched. The DNA of the CDR3 is TGTGCCAGCAGCTACGGGAGACAGGGAAGTGGCTACACCTTC. Translation gives CASSYGRQGSGYTF.

The chain joins TRBV5-1 to TRBJ2-1, with D tentatively TRBD1 (6 bases). Between the trimmed V and J ends, which lost 6 bases and 3 bases, there was a span of 10 bases. CDR1 and CDR2 from the germline V gene are SGHRS and YFSETQ. The CDR3 has 13 amino acids. CDR3 sequence: CASMAGDYNEQFF. The CDR3 DNA reads TGCGCCAGCATGGCAGGGGACTACAATGAGCAGTTCTTC. Variable domain in full (rest from reference TRBV5-1 and TRBJ2-1): KAGVTQTPRYLIKTRGQQVTLSCSPISGHRSVSWYQQTPGQGLQFLFEYFSETQRNKGNFPGRFSGRQFSNSRSEMNVSTLELGDSALYLCASMAGDYNEQFFGPGTRLTVL.

The gene calls are TRBV5-1 and TRBJ2-7; TRBD2 might be the D (5 bases). Trimming took off 3 bases at V and 0 bases at J, with 7 bases between the two ends. Germline values: CDR1 SGHRS, CDR2 YFSETQ. The CDR3 totals 13 residues. The CDR3 nucleotides are TGCGCCAGCAGCTATGACTACTCCTACGAGCAGTACTTC. Encoded protein: CASSYDYSYEQYF.

The V gene is TRBV9, the J gene TRBJ1-3, with TRBD1 as a possible D gene (6 bases). In germline, CDR1 is SGDLS, CDR2 YYNGEE. The CDR3 extends over 16 amino acids. V was pared by 0 bases and J by 1 base, with 11 bases between. The CDR3: CASSVEARGSGNTIYF. CDR3 coding DNA: TGTGCCAGCAGCGTAGAGGCCAGGGGTTCTGGAAACACCATATATTTT.

The chain combines TRBV6-4 with TRBJ1-5; D is undetermined. Trimming pared 4 bases from V and 0 bases from J, leaving 10 bases between. Per the germline V gene, CDR1 is MRHNA and CDR2 is SNTAGT. CDR3 size: 15 residues. In DNA form, the CDR3 reads TGTGCCAGCAGTGTATCGGGGTATAGCAATCAGCCCCAGCATTTT. Encoded protein: CASSVSGYSNQPQHF.

CDR3 region: CAIKGLAEQFF. The DNA of the CDR3 is TGTGCCATCAAAGGCCTAGCGGAGCAGTTCTTC. This chain connects TRBV10-3 to TRBJ2-1; possibly TRBD2 for D (6 bases). Germline V gene lookup returns CDR1 ENHRY and CDR2 SYGVKD. V was pared by 7 bases and J by 10 bases, with 11 bases between. This CDR3 has 11 residues.

The rearrangement joins TRBV4-1 to TRBJ1-2, with D possibly matching TRBD1 (5 bases). Trimming took 1 base from V and 5 from J, leaving 11 bases between them. Germline V gene sequence: CDR1 MGHRA, CDR2 YSYEKL. This CDR3 is built from 14 residues. The DNA for the CDR3 is TGCGCCAGCAGCCAAGGTGGGGGGTGGTATGGCTACACCTTC. This encodes CASSQGGGWYGYTF.

This clone has just one count. The rearrangement uses TRBV15 and TRBJ2-7, with D possibly matching TRBD2 (5 bases). V lost 1 base to trimming and J lost 0 bases, with 10 bases between them. Germline loops: CDR1 LNHNV, CDR2 YYDKDF (reference sequence). This CDR3 contains 15 residues. The CDR3 loop is CATSRGAGGSYEQYF. Written as DNA, the CDR3 is TGTGCCACCAGCAGAGGCGCGGGTGGCTCCTACGAGCAGTACTTC. Supplemented by reference TRBV15 and TRBJ2-7, the full variable domain reads DAMVIQNPRYQVTQFGKPVTLSCSQTLNHNVMYWYQQKSSQAPKLLFHYYDKDFNNEADTPDNFQSRRPNTSFCFLDIRSPGLGDTAMYLCATSRGAGGSYEQYFGPGTRLTVT.

This chain links TRBV6-5 with TRBJ1-1; D is unclear. V lost 6 bases, J lost 1 base, and 15 bases lay in between. Germline V gene data show CDR1 as MNHEY and CDR2 as SVGAGI. The CDR3 runs 15 residues. The CDR3 DNA reads as TGTGCCAGCAGCCCCCTTTCGTCCGGGAACACTGAAGCTTTCTTT. Amino acid sequence: CASSPLSSGNTEAFF.

V is TRBV6-1 and J is TRBJ2-3; 8 bases fit TRBD1. The CDR3 is 18 residues long. Per germline, CDR1 MNHNS and CDR2 SASEGT. The V segment lost 0 bases and the J segment 6 bases; nucleotides outside the gene matches: 14. CDR3 residues: CASSEARSGTGRRDTQYF. The CDR3, as DNA: TGTGCCAGCAGTGAAGCGCGTTCTGGGACAGGCCGGAGGGATACGCAGTATTTT.

The J gene is TRBJ2-5, the V gene TRBV15; no definite D call. CDR1 LNHNV and CDR2 YYDKDF come from the germline V gene (reference sequence). This CDR3 is built from 15 residues. V was cut by 0 bases and J by 5 bases, with 13 bases left in between. CDR3 sequence (DNA): TGTGCCACCAGCAGAGATCGAAGCGCGTGGGAGACCCAGTACTTC. This encodes CATSRDRSAWETQYF.

This clone has only a few counts. The same CDR3 also results from other DNA sequences found in this sample. The V gene is TRBV4-3, the J gene TRBJ2-1; 11 nucleotides match TRBD2. The V and J ends lost 6 bases and 2 bases, in that order; junction bases with no gene match: 3. The CDR3 sequence is 15 residues long. CDR1 and CDR2 (germline): LGHNA, YSLEER. CDR3 loop: CASSQTSGAYNEQFF. The CDR3 DNA is TGCGCCAGCAGTCAGACTAGCGGGGCCTACAATGAGCAGTTCTTC.

This clone was detected a few times. The V gene is TRBV4-3, the J gene TRBJ2-1; a possible D gene is TRBD2 (5 bases). This CDR3 region has 15 residues. Trimming stripped 1 base from V and 9 bases from J, with 16 bases between. CDR1 is LGHNA and CDR2 is YSLEER in the germline V gene. Written as DNA, the CDR3 is TGCGCCAGCAGCCAAGTTCGCGGGTTCGACGGTGAGCAGTTCTTC. It is translated as CASSQVRGFDGEQFF.

The chain combines TRBV6-6 with TRBJ1-1; D may be TRBD1 (5 bases). V dropped 7 bases and J dropped 6 bases, with 18 bases sitting between them. This CDR3 contains 14 residues. Germline loops: CDR1 MNHNY, CDR2 SVGAGI (reference sequence). The CDR3 DNA sequence: TGTGCCAGCATCATACGGCAGGGACTCGCTGAAGCTTTCTTT. Its protein product is CASIIRQGLAEAFF.

This clone was seen just once. V is TRBV7-6 and J is TRBJ1-2; D is possibly TRBD1 (5 bases). Germline V CDR1 and CDR2: SGHVS, FNYEAQ. The CDR3 totals 15 residues. V lost 1 base and J 8 bases, leaving 17 bases between the germline ends. The DNA for the CDR3 is TGTGCCAGCAGCTTAGGGTCTGACAGTACATCCGGCTACACCTTC. It yields the protein CASSLGSDSTSGYTF.

The count of this clone is one. This sequence joins TRBV7-2 and TRBJ2-2; 7 bases fit TRBD2. This CDR3 has 16 amino acids. Trimming at V came to 7 bases and at J to 7 bases, leaving 15 bases not matched to a gene. Germline lookup yields CDR1 SGHTA and CDR2 FQGNSA. The CDR3: CASTLLGSGSGGELFF. The CDR3 nucleotides read TGTGCCAGCACCCTCCTTGGTAGCGGGTCGGGCGGGGAGCTGTTTTTT.